The sequence of this T cell receptor beta chain was determined in a study of memory CD4+ T cells and cytomegalovirus serostatus. Sequencing used immunoSEQ multiplex PCR; TCRdb keeps in-frame clones, though not all of them. Among 75,000 to 90,000 clones listed, about 85% were seen once. The sort gate was single viable CD3+CD4+CD8-CD45RO+ cells for memory CD4+ T cells. CDR1 SGHRS and CDR2 YFSETQ come from the germline V gene. The CDR3 is made up of 12 amino acids. Trimming left V 4 bases short and J 8 bases short, with 12 bases between. Input material: memory CD4+ T cells from blood. V gene TRBV5-1 combines with J gene TRBJ1-1; maybe TRBD1 (5 bases). The receptor's source is an adult in good health and CMV-seronegative. The CDR3 DNA is TGCGCCAGCAGCCGGGGGGGGGAGGAAGCTTTCTTT. Protein product: CASSRGGEEAFF.